This TCR beta chain was sequenced in a study of cytomegalovirus exposure and HLA in healthy donors. Whole-study results and caveats: Rare TCR sequences predominated, though certain public TCRs were found in many donors. Sequencing depth roughly uniform across donors was assumed in presence/absence analyses.

Healthy people donating bone marrow made up the donors. The CDR3 is 14 amino acids. The J segment lost 2 bases and the V segment lost 4 bases, leaving 5 bases of the junction unmatched. Germline CDR1 and CDR2: SGHRS and YFSETQ. PCR employed 60 Vbeta and 13 Jbeta primers. Original processing methods: A later analysis counted around 80 million unique TCR beta chains, about 11 million shared. Using immunoSEQ multiplex PCR, the repertoire was profiled, and TCRdb retains in-frame clones only, with some absent. That table furnishes V, J and clone size, whereas the DNA furnished D and trimming. Of 95,000 to 120,000 clones listed, about 61% are singletons. In regard to this clone: Its target is not known.

Material: PBMCs. The genes are TRBV5-1 and TRBJ2-5, with 7 bases matching TRBD1. This receptor was identified in a man aged 18 to 29 in good health and CMV-seropositive. The CDR3 spells CASSKGQRQETQYF. In DNA form, the CDR3 reads TGCGCCAGCAGCAAGGGACAGCGTCAAGAGACCCAGTACTTC. The full variable domain, with the rest looked up from reference TRBV5-1 and TRBJ2-5, is KAGVTQTPRYLIKTRGQQVTLSCSPISGHRSVSWYQQTPGQGLQFLFEYFSETQRNKGNFPGRFSGRQFSNSRSEMNVSTLELGDSALYLCASSKGQRQETQYFGPGTRLLVL.